The 30 T cell receptor beta chains presented below share a single source sample, sequenced in a study of T cells in Graves' hyperthyroidism and ophthalmopathy. Amplification of TCR beta CDR3 regions used RNA as the template. TCR CDR3 underwent first-round RT-PCR with the HTBI primer set. TCRdb reprocessed the multiplex PCR reads via MiXCR and lists one record per CDR3 protein. The sample lists under 550,000 distinct CDR3 sequences, about 20% seen once, with around 50% in the top ten. Sequencing input: blood. These receptors all stem from a man in his forties with Graves' ophthalmopathy.

The chain is built from TRBV2 and TRBJ1-6, with unresolved D. Germline loops: CDR1 SNHLY, CDR2 FYNNEI. The CDR3 is 14 residues long. Trimming took off 8 bases at V and 7 bases at J, with 15 bases between the two ends. The CDR3 here is CASSPPRGNSPLHF. Written as DNA, the CDR3 is TGTGCCAGCTCCCCCCCCCGAGGGAATTCACCCCTCCACTTT.

This clonotype was observed at least ten times. The rearrangement joins TRBV5-1 to TRBJ1-6; TRBD1 might be the D (5 bases). V lost 0 bases to trimming and J lost 8 bases, with 12 bases between them. Germline CDR1 reads SGHRS; CDR2 reads YFSETQ. The CDR3 consists of 15 residues. The CDR3 DNA follows: TGCGCCAGCAGCTTGGAGGGACGGCAATATTCACCCCTCCACTTT. Protein sequence: CASSLEGRQYSPLHF. Full variable domain (rest looked up from reference TRBV5-1 and TRBJ1-6): KAGVTQTPRYLIKTRGQQVTLSCSPISGHRSVSWYQQTPGQGLQFLFEYFSETQRNKGNFPGRFSGRQFSNSRSEMNVSTLELGDSALYLCASSLEGRQYSPLHFGNGTRLTVT.

The chain couples TRBV13 to TRBJ2-3; 7 bases align to TRBD2. The V gene's germline CDR1 is PRHDT and CDR2 FYEKMQ (reference sequence). Trimming removed 0 bases from V and 8 bases from J; junction bases left unmatched: 5. The CDR3 totals 14 residues. CDR3 region: CASSLGASGLTQYF. The CDR3 DNA reads as TGTGCCAGCAGCTTAGGGGCTAGCGGTCTTACGCAGTATTTT.

This clonotype was seen a few times. J is TRBJ1-2 and V is TRBV13; TRBD1 aligns across 7 bases. With V trimmed by 7 bases and J by 7 bases, 12 bases remained unmatched. This CDR3 is built from 14 residues. CDR1 is PRHDT and CDR2 is FYEKMQ in the germline V gene (reference sequence). In DNA, the CDR3 is TGTGCCAGCACACAAACAGGGGTCGGCGGTGGCTACACCTTC. This encodes CASTQTGVGGGYTF. Variable domain in full (rest from reference TRBV13 and TRBJ1-2): AAGVIQSPRHLIKEKRETATLKCYPIPRHDTVYWYQQGPGQDPQFLISFYEKMQSDKGSIPDRFSAQQFSDYHSELNMSSLELGDSALYFCASTQTGVGGGYTFGSGTRLTVV.

J is TRBJ2-5 and V is TRBV20-1, with no clear D. Trimming took 0 bases from V and 5 from J, leaving 13 bases between them. The germline V gene encodes CDR1 DFQATT and CDR2 SNEGSKA (reference sequence). The length of the CDR3 is 14 residues. CDR3 sequence reads: CSARDRASRETQYF. CDR3 DNA: TGCAGTGCTAGAGACCGGGCATCTAGGGAGACCCAGTACTTC.

The table lists this clonotype with many counts. The gene calls are TRBV20-1 and TRBJ2-3, with TRBD2 as a possible D gene (5 bases). The CDR3 has 16 amino acids. The germline V and J ends were trimmed by 0 bases and 0 bases, with 13 bases remaining between them. CDR1 is DFQATT, CDR2 SNEGSKA, per germline (reference sequence). This chain's CDR3 is CSARDEGSSSTDTQYF. The CDR3 nucleotides are TGCAGTGCTAGAGACGAGGGCAGTTCTAGCACAGATACGCAGTATTTT.

The CDR3 protein is CASSVTGGVQYF. CDR3 coding DNA: TGTGCCAGCAGTGTGACAGGGGGGGTCCAGTACTTC. This chain uses TRBV2 with TRBJ2-5, with 9 nucleotides matching TRBD1. Per the germline V gene, CDR1 is SNHLY and CDR2 is FYNNEI. V gave up 4 bases and J gave up 10 bases; unmatched junction bases: 4. The CDR3 is 12 amino acids.

The sample holds a few counts of this clonotype. The gene calls are TRBV25-1 and TRBJ2-2, with D possibly being TRBD1 (5 bases). Per the germline V gene, CDR1 is MGHDK and CDR2 is SYGVNS. This CDR3 contains 15 residues. V was shortened by 3 bases and J by 4 bases, with 12 bases between the two germline ends. This CDR3 is CASSETDTSTGELFF. The CDR3 region has the DNA TGTGCCAGCAGTGAGACGGACACTTCCACCGGGGAGCTGTTTTTT.

In its sample, this clonotype was seen many times. The CDR3 sequence is CASSPDTRANSYEQYF. CDR3 DNA sequence: TGTGCCAGCTCACCAGACACCAGGGCCAATTCCTACGAGCAGTACTTC. The chain links TRBV18 to TRBJ2-7; D may be TRBD1 (5 bases). Trimming stripped 2 bases from V and 1 base from J, with 15 bases between. This CDR3 comprises 16 residues. The germline CDR1 and CDR2 sequences are KGHSH and LQKENI.

This clonotype was detected ten times or more. The chain combines TRBV6-1 with TRBJ2-5, with TRBD1 identical over 11 bases. This CDR3 is 14 amino acids long. The germline V gene has CDR1 MNHNS and CDR2 SASEGT. V was clipped by 0 bases and J by 7 bases; unmatched bases: 1. The CDR3 DNA reads as TGTGCCAGCAGTGAAGCGGGGACAGGGGGGACCCAGTACTTC. Its protein product is CASSEAGTGGTQYF.

This clonotype appeared many times. The chain combines TRBV2 with TRBJ1-1, with 7 bases aligning to TRBD1. Germline CDR1 is SNHLY and CDR2 is FYNNEI. V lost 7 bases, J lost 4 bases, and 9 bases stayed unmatched. There are 14 residues in the CDR3. CDR3 nucleotides: TGTGCCAGCAACGCCCAGGGGGGGACCACTGAAGCTTTCTTT. Its translation is CASNAQGGTTEAFF.

The J gene is TRBJ2-3, the V gene TRBV6-6; D unresolved. V was trimmed by 0 bases and J by 2 bases, leaving 6 bases between them. CDR1 MNHNY and CDR2 SVGAGI come from the germline V gene (reference sequence). The CDR3 contains 14 residues. CDR3 in amino acids: CASSYSGPTDTQYF. CDR3 coding DNA: TGTGCCAGCAGTTACTCGGGCCCCACAGATACGCAGTATTTT.

This clonotype was observed many times. The chain combines TRBV12-3 or TRBV12-4 with TRBJ1-6; 7 bases map to TRBD1. V lost 4 bases to trimming and J lost 10 bases; unmatched junction nucleotides: 10. The CDR3 consists of 15 residues. In DNA, the CDR3 is TGTGCCAGCAGTTCCGCGACAGGGATATGGTCACCCCTCCACTTT. Translation: CASSSATGIWSPLHF.

This clonotype was counted ten times or more. This rearrangement joins TRBV2 to TRBJ2-5; the D gene could be TRBD1 or TRBD2 (5 bases each). The CDR3 spans 14 residues. V lost 7 bases and J lost 8, with 20 bases in between. The germline V gene has CDR1 SNHLY and CDR2 FYNNEI. The CDR3 here is CASNLGTEPRTQYF. In DNA, the CDR3 is TGTGCCAGCAACCTCGGGACGGAGCCTCGAACCCAGTACTTC.

This clonotype appeared many times. This chain links TRBV20-1 with TRBJ2-1, with D perhaps TRBD2 (7 bases). The V gene's germline CDR1 is DFQATT and CDR2 SNEGSKA (reference sequence). Trimming cost V 1 base and J 7 bases, with 17 bases left between them. This CDR3 has 15 amino acids. CDR3 sequence (DNA): TGCAGTGCTAGAGGAAGGGGGGGGGCTGGTAATGAGCAGTTCTTC. Translated, it gives CSARGRGGAGNEQFF.

The chain links TRBV29-1 to TRBJ1-1, with 10 positions matching TRBD1. The junction had 5 bases not matched to a gene; V was cut back by 6 bases and J by 1 base. This CDR3 contains 14 residues. Germline V gives CDR1 SQVTM, CDR2 ANQGSEA. The CDR3 spells CSVGRTGGNTEAFF. The CDR3 DNA reads as TGCAGCGTAGGAAGGACAGGGGGGAACACTGAAGCTTTCTTT.

This clonotype was found many times. V and J are TRBV6-5 and TRBJ2-7; D gene unclear. Per the germline V gene, CDR1 is MNHEY and CDR2 is SVGAGI. Trimming shortened V by 6 bases and J by 1 base, and 13 bases separated the two germline ends. This CDR3 is 14 amino acids long. The CDR3 region has the DNA TGTGCCAGCAGCTTACTCCCTCAATCCTACGAGCAGTACTTC. Its protein product is CASSLLPQSYEQYF.

There are many counts of this clonotype. The rearrangement links TRBV28 to TRBJ2-3; 7 bases are shared with TRBD2. The CDR3 length is 14 residues. V shed 3 bases, J shed 8 bases, and the junction held 8 bases outside the gene matches. Per the germline V gene, CDR1 is MDHEN and CDR2 is SYDVKM. The CDR3 sequence: CASSFGPPGGTQYF. DNA for the CDR3: TGTGCCAGCAGTTTCGGACCTCCGGGAGGTACGCAGTATTTT.

This clonotype came up many times. The V call is TRBV28, the J call TRBJ1-2; TRBD1 is a possible D gene (5 bases). The CDR3 runs 16 residues. Per germline, CDR1 MDHEN and CDR2 SYDVKM. Deletions cut 4 bases from V and 3 bases from J, with 18 bases between. In DNA, the CDR3 is TGTGCCAGCAGTTCCCTGAACAGGCCGGTGGACTATGGCTACACCTTC. Amino acids: CASSSLNRPVDYGYTF.

Remarks on this clonotype: The CDR3 ends on some other residue instead of the conserved phenylalanine or tryptophan, so this is likely a read error. The CDR3 sequence is CSASMGQLGEQYL. The CDR3 DNA reads as TGCAGTGCTAGTATGGGACAGTTAGGCGAGCAGTACCTC. The V gene is TRBV20-1, the J gene TRBJ2-7; 7 bases align to TRBD1. CDR3 length equals 13 residues. Trimming cost V 3 bases and J 6 bases; bases outside gene matches: 8. The germline gives CDR1 DFQATT, CDR2 SNEGSKA (reference sequence).

This sequence joins TRBV27 and TRBJ2-1; 7 bases line up with TRBD2. Germline loops: CDR1 MNHEY, CDR2 SMNVEV (reference sequence). After removal of 5 bases from V and 5 bases from J, the junction contained 6 bases not matched to a gene. This CDR3 is built from 14 residues. The CDR3 DNA sequence: TGTGCCAGCAGTAGCGGGATGGCGGACAATGAGCAGTTCTTC. Encoded protein: CASSSGMADNEQFF.

This clonotype was counted a few times. The DNA of the CDR3 is TGTGCCAGCAGCCAAGTCCGGTCCGAGCAGTACTTC. Translation gives CASSQVRSEQYF. This chain uses TRBV3-1 with TRBJ2-7; D gene ambiguous. V lost 1 base and J lost 6, with 7 bases in between. Looked up from germline, CDR1 is LGHDT and CDR2 is YNNKEL (reference sequence). The CDR3 consists of 12 residues.

This clonotype was recorded at least ten times. This chain connects TRBV5-1 to TRBJ2-3; D is uncertain. The CDR3 contains 14 residues. With 5 bases removed from V and 2 bases from J, the gap between germline ends came to 12 bases. CDR1 and CDR2 (germline): SGHRS, YFSETQ. In nucleotides, the CDR3 is TGCGCCAGCAGATTCGCCAGCTACACAGATACGCAGTATTTT. It codes for CASRFASYTDTQYF.

This clonotype has just a few counts. This chain joins TRBV30 and TRBJ2-7; D gene unclear. The germline V and J ends were trimmed by 5 bases and 0 bases, with 8 bases remaining between them. Germline loops: CDR1 GTSNPN, CDR2 SVGIG (reference sequence). The CDR3 length is 12 residues. CDR3 in DNA: TGTGCCTGGGACGAGAGCTCCTACGAGCAGTACTTC. This sequence encodes CAWDESSYEQYF. The full variable domain, in which reference TRBV30 and TRBJ2-7 provide the parts outside the CDR3, is SQTIHQWPATLVQPVGSPLSLECTVEGTSNPNLYWYRQAAGRGLQLLFYSVGIGQISSEVPQNLSASRPQDRQFILSSKKLLLSDSGFYLCAWDESSYEQYFGPGTRLTVT.

The chain has TRBV12-3 or TRBV12-4 and TRBJ1-1; tentative D call: TRBD1 (6 bases). Trimming removed 5 bases at V and 5 bases at J, with 15 bases between. The CDR3 extends over 14 amino acids. For the CDR3, the DNA is TGTGCCAGCAGTCCGAGGGGGGGAGTAACTGAAGCTTTCTTT. This gives the protein CASSPRGGVTEAFF.

V and J are TRBV6-8 and TRBJ1-2; no clear D gene. CDR1 is MNHGY and CDR2 is SAAAGT in the germline V gene. The V and J ends lost 0 bases and 2 bases respectively, with 10 bases between them. The CDR3 loop spans 15 amino acids. CDR3 region: CASSYSIGRNYGYTF. As DNA, the CDR3 is TGTGCCAGCAGTTACTCGATTGGCAGAAACTATGGCTACACCTTC.

This clonotype was seen only a few times. The chain is built from TRBV19 and TRBJ2-5, with D possibly matching TRBD1 (6 bases). V was pared by 8 bases and J by 5 bases, with 9 bases between. CDR1 is LNHDA and CDR2 is SQIVND in the germline V gene (reference sequence). This CDR3 comprises 11 residues. In DNA, the CDR3 is TGTGCCAGTGGACAGACGGAGACCCAGTACTTC. Its translation: CASGQTETQYF.

DNA for the CDR3: TGTGCCAGCAGCTTAGGGACTAGCGGTTTCTACAATGAGCAGTTCTTC. This codes for CASSLGTSGFYNEQFF. The chain couples TRBV7-8 to TRBJ2-1; TRBD2 matches 10 bases. V lost 1 base, J lost 3 bases, and 3 bases stayed unmatched. CDR3 length equals 16 residues. Germline V gene sequence: CDR1 SGHVS, CDR2 FQNEAQ.

This clonotype appeared many times. The chain employs TRBV7-2 and TRBJ2-3; D ambiguous. The CDR3 is 13 residues long. The germline gives CDR1 SGHTA, CDR2 FQGNSA. The ends were cut back, 0 bases at V and 3 bases at J, with 4 bases in the middle. The CDR3 nucleotides read TGTGCCAGCAGCTTAGCGGTTACAGATACGCAGTATTTT. Amino acids: CASSLAVTDTQYF.

With respect to this clonotype: At one boundary the junction diverges from the germline segment, which might be a read error. The V call is TRBV28, the J call TRBJ1-3; 8 bases match TRBD1. The germline CDR1 and CDR2 sequences are MDHEN and SYDVKM. The CDR3 loop spans 16 amino acids. The CDR3 loop is CANSLGQANSGNTIYF. DNA for the CDR3: TGTGCCAACAGTTTGGGACAGGCCAACTCTGGAAACACCATATATTTT.